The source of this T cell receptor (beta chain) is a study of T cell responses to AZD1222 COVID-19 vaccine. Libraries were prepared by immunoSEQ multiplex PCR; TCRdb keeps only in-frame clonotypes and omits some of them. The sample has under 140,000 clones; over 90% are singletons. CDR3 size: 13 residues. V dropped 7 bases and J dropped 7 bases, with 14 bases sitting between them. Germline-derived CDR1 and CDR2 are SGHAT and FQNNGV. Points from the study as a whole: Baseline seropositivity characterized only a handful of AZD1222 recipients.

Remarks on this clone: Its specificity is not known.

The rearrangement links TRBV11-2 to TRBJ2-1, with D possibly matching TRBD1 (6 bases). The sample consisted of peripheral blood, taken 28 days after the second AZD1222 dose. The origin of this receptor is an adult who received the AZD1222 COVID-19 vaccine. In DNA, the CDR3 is TGTGCCAGCACCCACAGCCAGGGGAATGAGCAGTTCTTC. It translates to CASTHSQGNEQFF.